Presented here are 2 T cell receptor beta chains from one specimen sequenced in a study of long-term antiretroviral therapy in people with HIV. It was version v3.0 of the immunoSEQ assay that was run at survey level. The table came from immunoSEQ multiplex PCR; TCRdb's copy has only in-frame clones and leaves some out. The sample records 20,000 or so clones, 65% to 90% being singletons. This specimen was unsorted PBMCs, taken 0.1 years before starting antiretroviral therapy. Receptor source: a young man with HIV.

The rearrangement uses TRBV19 and TRBJ2-2; a weak D match, TRBD2 (7 bases). With 4 bases removed from V and 6 bases from J, the gap between germline ends came to 21 bases. Germline CDR1 reads LNHDA; CDR2 reads SQIVND (reference sequence). There are 17 residues in the CDR3. This CDR3 is CASSTWGGGRVPGELFF. The CDR3 DNA sequence: TGTGCCAGTAGTACTTGGGGCGGGGGCAGGGTCCCCGGGGAGCTGTTTTTT.

This clone was counted only a few times. The chain is built from TRBV9 and TRBJ2-2; D ambiguous. CDR1 SGDLS and CDR2 YYNGEE come from the germline V gene. The CDR3 has 14 residues. The V end lost 1 base, the J end lost 0 bases, and 4 bases lay between the germline ends. This chain's CDR3 is CASSVTTNTGELFF. The CDR3 nucleotides read TGTGCCAGCAGCGTAACCACGAACACCGGGGAGCTGTTTTTT.